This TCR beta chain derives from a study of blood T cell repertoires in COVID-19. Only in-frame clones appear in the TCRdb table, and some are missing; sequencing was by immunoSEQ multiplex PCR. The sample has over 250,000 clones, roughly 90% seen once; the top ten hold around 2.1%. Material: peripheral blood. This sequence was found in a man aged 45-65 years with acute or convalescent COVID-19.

For the CDR3, the DNA is TGCGCCAGCAGCTTGGACGGTGGCTACACCTTC. Its protein is CASSLDGGYTF. The chain carries TRBV5-1 and TRBJ1-2; D is unresolved. Trimming took off 0 bases at V and 7 bases at J, with 4 bases between the two ends. Germline loops: CDR1 SGHRS, CDR2 YFSETQ. The length of the CDR3 is 11 residues.